The clone carrying this TCR beta chain was seen more than once but under ten times. The sample comes from a study of T cells in Graves' hyperthyroidism and ophthalmopathy. Lactation, pregnancy, other autoimmune disease or uncontrolled infection led to exclusion of patients. In making diagnoses, clinical symptoms, serum thyroxine and TRAb, thyroid ultrasound and orbital computed tomography were all used. Looked up from germline, CDR1 is SGHAT and CDR2 is FQNNGV. Trimming removed 3 bases at V and 2 bases at J, with 7 bases between. This CDR3 is built from 13 residues. Using RNA transcripts as the source, TCR beta CDR3 regions were amplified. First-round RT-PCR targeting the TCR CDR3 was performed with the HTBI primer set. TCRdb re-called the multiplex PCR reads with MiXCR, one entry per CDR3 protein. The sample has 480,000 or so distinct CDR3 sequences, 46% seen once.

The TCR comes from an adult woman with Graves' disease, either hyperthyroidism or ophthalmopathy (not recorded which). The chain recombines TRBV11-2 with TRBJ2-5; no reliable D call. The sequenced sample consisted of peripheral blood or thyroid tissue (not recorded which). This CDR3 reads CASSFRWQETQYF. The CDR3 DNA sequence: TGTGCCAGCAGCTTCCGGTGGCAAGAGACCCAGTACTTC. The whole variable domain, filled in from reference TRBV11-2 and TRBJ2-5, reads EAGVAQSPRYKIIEKRQSVAFWCNPISGHATLYWYQQILGQGPKLLIQFQNNGVVDDSQLPKDRFSAERLKGVDSTLKIQPAKLEDSAVYLCASSFRWQETQYFGPGTRLLVL.